A selection of T cell receptor beta chains follows, all from one sample in a study of neurological immune-mediated disorders. MiXCR, run by TCRdb on the 5' RACE reads, gives a single entry per CDR3 protein. The data hold tens of thousands of distinct CDR3 sequences, with around 4.5% observed a single time. Sequenced input: PBMCs. The receptors shown here come from a woman aged 55-70 years with multiple sclerosis. Each CDR3 is given with its conserved first and last residue. A D gene is named only where the DNA matches it firmly. A row's size may be missing; if present it is once, few, many or a size class.

cdr3_nt | cdr3_aa | clone_size | d_call | j_call | v_call | cdr3_length
TGTGCCAGCAGTTACCCGACCGGGACAGGGGCCTCTGACGTGGCCCAGCATTTT | CASSYPTGTGASDVAQHF | many | TRBD1 | TRBJ1-5 | TRBV6-2/TRBV6-3 | 18
TGCGCCAGCAGCCAAGCCGGGGTGGAGGGCCGGGAGCAGTTCTTC | CASSQAGVEGREQFF | many | NA | TRBJ2-1 | TRBV4-1 | 15
TGTGCCAGCAGCCCTCGACTAGCGGGGTCCACAGATACGCAGTATTTT | CASSPRLAGSTDTQYF | many | TRBD2 | TRBJ2-3 | TRBV3-1 | 16
TGCAGTGCTCGGGACTATAACACAGATACGCAGTATTTT | CSARDYNTDTQYF | few | TRBD2 | TRBJ2-3 | TRBV20-1 | 13
TGCAGTGCTAGACTGATCTTCGCAGATACGCAGTATTTT | CSARLIFADTQYF | many | NA | TRBJ2-3 | TRBV20-1 | 13
TGCGCCAGCAGCCAAGATAACCTCCCAGAAGGCTATGGCTACACCTTC | CASSQDNLPEGYGYTF | many | NA | TRBJ1-2 | TRBV4-3 | 16
TGTGCCAGCTCAGCGGGACAGAACACTGAAGCTTTCTTT | CASSAGQNTEAFF | NA | NA | TRBJ1-1 | TRBV18 | 13
TGTGCCAGCAGCTCCTGGACTAGCGGAAGCACAGATACGCAGTATTTT | CASSSWTSGSTDTQYF | few | TRBD2 | TRBJ2-3 | TRBV7-2 | 16
TGCGCCAGCAGCTTTCAGGGGGATGAGCAGTTCTTC | CASSFQGDEQFF | many | TRBD1 | TRBJ2-1 | TRBV5-1 | 12
TGTGCCAGCAGACCCCCAGAGCGCAGGAGAAAATCTAGCACAGATACGCAGTATTTT | CASRPPERRRKSSTDTQYF | few | NA | TRBJ2-3 | TRBV7-9 | 19
TGTGCCAGCAGCTTACAGGAAGGAGATACGCAGTATTTT | CASSLQEGDTQYF | many | NA | TRBJ2-3 | TRBV7-9 | 13
TGCAGTGCTAGGAGCGGGGTTGTCACTGAAGCTTTCTTT | CSARSGVVTEAFF | many | NA | TRBJ1-1 | TRBV20-1 | 13
TGTGCCATCAGTCCCGGGGACGCCTACACCGGGGAGCTGTTTTTT | CAISPGDAYTGELFF | few | NA | TRBJ2-2 | TRBV10-3 | 15
TGTGCCAGCAGCTTAGTGGGACAGGGGGGCAACTATGGCTACACCTTC | CASSLVGQGGNYGYTF | few | TRBD1 | TRBJ1-2 | TRBV7-2 | 16
TGCAGGGAGGGTAGGGGCAATCAGCCCCAGAATTTT | CREGRGNQPQNF | few | NA | TRBJ1-5 | TRBV29-1 | 12
TGCAGTGCTAGGCTAGCGGGGGCCTCAGATGAGCAGTTCTTC | CSARLAGASDEQFF | few | TRBD2 | TRBJ2-1 | TRBV20-1 | 14
TGTGCCAGCAGCTCCGGGACAGGGGACAATGAGCAGTTCTTC | CASSSGTGDNEQFF | NA | TRBD1 | TRBJ2-1 | TRBV12-3/TRBV12-4 | 14
TGTGCCAGCAGCCGTAGCGGGAGGGTCGACAATGAGCAGTTCTTC | CASSRSGRVDNEQFF | NA | TRBD2 | TRBJ2-1 | TRBV7-8 | 15
TGTGCCAGCAGCTTACCGAACACTGAAGCTTTCTTT | CASSLPNTEAFF | few | NA | TRBJ1-1 | TRBV5-4 | 12
TGTGCCAGCAGCTTAGTCGTGACAGGGGGCACCGGGGAGCTGTTTTTT | CASSLVVTGGTGELFF | many | TRBD1 | TRBJ2-2 | TRBV7-2 | 16
TGCGCCAGCAGCCCCGGGACTAGCACAGATACGCAGTATTTT | CASSPGTSTDTQYF | many | NA | TRBJ2-3 | TRBV4-3 | 14
TGTGCCAGCAGTGAAAGAGGGCACGGCTACACCTTC | CASSERGHGYTF | many | NA | TRBJ1-2 | TRBV6-1 | 12
TGCAGCGTTGAAGATCTCGGGTCGCACTACTATGGCTACACCTTC | CSVEDLGSHYYGYTF | many | NA | TRBJ1-2 | TRBV29-1 | 15
TGCAGTGCTAGCAGTTATAGCAATCAGCCCCAGAATTTT | CSASSYSNQPQNF | NA | NA | TRBJ1-5 | TRBV20-1 | 13
TGTGCCAGCAGCTTCGAGACAGGGGGGTTGCCCCAGCATTTT | CASSFETGGLPQHF | many | TRBD1 | TRBJ1-5 | TRBV7-9 | 14
TGCGCCAGCAGCTTGGCGGCACAGGCTTCGTCGGCTTTCTTT | CASSLAAQASSAFF | many | NA | TRBJ1-1 | TRBV5-1 | 14
TGCAGTGGGGGTTCGGGCACCATGAACACTGAAGCTTTCTTT | CSGGSGTMNTEAFF | many | NA | TRBJ1-1 | TRBV20-1 | 14
TGTGCCACCAGCGGGGGTCCTAACTATGGCTACACCTTC | CATSGGPNYGYTF | few | NA | TRBJ1-2 | TRBV15 | 13
TGTGCCAACAGCCCGGGACAGGGGGCTGGTGACATTCAGTACTTC | CANSPGQGAGDIQYF | NA | TRBD1 | TRBJ2-4 | TRBV13 | 15
TGTGCCAGCAGTTACTTAAGGACAGGGCCTGAAGCTTTCTTT | CASSYLRTGPEAFF | many | TRBD1 | TRBJ1-1 | TRBV6-5 | 14
TGTGCCAGCAGCGTCCAATATAGGGCGAGGAATGAGCAGTTCTTC | CASSVQYRARNEQFF | NA | NA | TRBJ2-1 | TRBV7-2 | 15
TGTGCCAGCAGTTTATTGGGACTTACACTGTACAATGAGCAGTTCTTC | CASSLLGLTLYNEQFF | NA | NA | TRBJ2-1 | TRBV12-3/TRBV12-4 | 16
TGCGCCAGCAGTGAGGAAGGGGGCACTGAAGCTTTCTTT | CASSEEGGTEAFF | many | NA | TRBJ1-1 | TRBV10-2 | 13
TGTGCCATCAGTGTCGGGACACCCCCCTACGAGCAGTACTTC | CAISVGTPPYEQYF | few | NA | TRBJ2-7 | TRBV10-3 | 14
TGTGCCAGCAGCTTACAGGGTTGGGGCACAGATACGCAGTATTTT | CASSLQGWGTDTQYF | NA | NA | TRBJ2-3 | TRBV7-2 | 15
TGTGCCAGCTCACCACCCGTTTCGAACACTGAAGCTTTCTTT | CASSPPVSNTEAFF | NA | NA | TRBJ1-1 | TRBV18 | 14
TGCAGTGCTTTTGCCGGGCCGAGCCAAAATGAGCAGTTCTTC | CSAFAGPSQNEQFF | many | NA | TRBJ2-1 | TRBV20-1 | 14
TGCAGTGCTAGAGACCAGTTTGCGGGAGGAACGTATGATTCACCCCTCCACTTT | CSARDQFAGGTYDSPLHF | many | NA | TRBJ1-6 | TRBV20-1 | 18
TGTGCCAGCGGGCGGGCGGGGGTGTCGACAGATACGCAGTATTTT | CASGRAGVSTDTQYF | many | TRBD2 | TRBJ2-3 | TRBV7-2 | 15